The next 28 T cell receptor beta chains were all read from a single sample in a study of Graves' ophthalmopathy and Graves' hyperthyroidism. Amplified TCR beta CDR3 regions were obtained using RNA transcripts as template. After a first-round RT-PCR with HTBI primers, a second-round multiplex PCR was run. TCRdb re-derived calls from the multiplex PCR reads in MiXCR, one entry per CDR3 protein. The table lists 350,000 to 400,000 distinct CDR3 sequences, approximately 20% of them singletons. Sequencing input: peripheral blood. The source is a woman younger than 35 with Graves' ophthalmopathy.

The chain has TRBV7-6 and TRBJ2-2, with D perhaps TRBD2 (6 bases). The V end lost 4 bases, the J end lost 1 base, and 13 bases lay between the germline ends. CDR3 length: 16 amino acids. From germline, CDR1 is SGHVS and CDR2 FNYEAQ. CDR3 nucleotides: TGTGCCAGCAGCTCGCAAGGACTAATGAACACCGGGGAGCTGTTTTTT. Amino acid sequence: CASSSQGLMNTGELFF. Variable domain in full (rest from reference TRBV7-6 and TRBJ2-2): GAGVSQSPRYKVTKRGQDVALRCDPISGHVSLYWYRQALGQGPEFLTYFNYEAQQDKSGLPNDRFSAERPEGSISTLTIQRTEQRDSAMYRCASSSQGLMNTGELFFGEGSRLTVL.

This clonotype was seen at least ten times. The CDR3 nucleotides read TGTGCCAGCAGGGTGGGGTTTGAAGCTTTCTTT. Encoded protein: CASRVGFEAFF. The rearrangement uses TRBV6-5 and TRBJ1-1; D gene unclear. V lost 6 bases, J lost 7 bases, and 9 bases lay in between. The CDR3 runs 11 residues. Germline V gene lookup returns CDR1 MNHEY and CDR2 SVGAGI.

This clonotype was recorded many times. This chain uses TRBV7-9 with TRBJ2-7, with D maybe TRBD1 (6 bases). This CDR3 region has 15 residues. V was cut by 5 bases and J by 4 bases, with 18 bases left in between. Looked up from germline, CDR1 is SEHNR and CDR2 is FQNEAQ (reference sequence). The CDR3 DNA reads as TGTGCCAGCAGCCAAGAACAGGGCTCACCGTACGAGCAGTACTTC. It translates to CASSQEQGSPYEQYF.

At least ten counts were recorded for this clonotype. The chain links TRBV27 to TRBJ2-6, with D possibly TRBD1 on 5 matching bases. The length of the CDR3 is 16 residues. CDR1 is MNHEY, CDR2 SMNVEV, per germline (reference sequence). The ends were cut back, 3 bases at V and 0 bases at J, with 9 bases in the middle. As DNA, the CDR3 is TGTGCCAGCAGTTTGACAGCTCTCTCTGGGGCCAACGTCCTGACTTTC. This codes for CASSLTALSGANVLTF.

This clonotype was recorded at least ten times. The gene calls are TRBV12-3 or TRBV12-4 and TRBJ1-1, with 7 nucleotides matching TRBD1. This CDR3 has 14 residues. Trimming at V came to 3 bases and at J to 3 bases, leaving 4 bases not matched to a gene. CDR3 sequence (DNA): TGTGCCAGCAGTTTCTCCAGGGGGTACACTGAAGCTTTCTTT. Protein: CASSFSRGYTEAFF.

This clonotype was counted at least ten times. This sequence joins TRBV14 and TRBJ1-1; TRBD1 is a possible D gene (6 bases). Germline V lookup: CDR1 SGHDN, CDR2 FVKESK. V lost 5 bases, J lost 1 base, and 11 bases lay in between. The CDR3 is 14 residues long. CDR3 residues: CASSKGQTNTEAFF. For the CDR3, the DNA is TGTGCCAGCAGCAAAGGACAGACGAACACTGAAGCTTTCTTT.

This chain links TRBV12-3 or TRBV12-4 with TRBJ2-7, with 7 bases identical to TRBD1. The CDR3 is 14 residues long. V dropped 3 bases and J dropped 3; count of bases not matched to a gene: 5. In DNA form, the CDR3 reads TGTGCCAGCAGTTTGGGACAGCACATCTACGAGCAGTACTTC. Encoded protein: CASSLGQHIYEQYF.

This rearrangement joins TRBV19 to TRBJ2-7, with D hard to call. The germline V gene encodes CDR1 LNHDA and CDR2 SQIVND (reference sequence). The V and J ends lost 4 bases and 5 bases respectively, with 12 bases between them. This CDR3 is built from 13 residues. The CDR3 sequence is CASSRSVGHEQYF. The CDR3 DNA follows: TGTGCCAGTAGTAGAAGCGTAGGGCACGAGCAGTACTTC.

V usage is TRBV12-3 or TRBV12-4 and J usage is TRBJ2-2; D perhaps matches TRBD2 (5 bases). This CDR3 contains 16 residues. Trimming pared 1 base from V and 7 bases from J, leaving 16 bases between. The CDR3 reads CASSLGAGMFLGELFF. CDR3 nucleotides: TGTGCCAGCAGTTTAGGGGCCGGGATGTTTCTCGGGGAGCTGTTTTTT.

This clonotype was counted at least ten times. The V and J genes are TRBV6-4 and TRBJ2-3; 7 bases map to TRBD1. After removal of 3 bases from V and 3 bases from J, the junction contained 0 bases not matched to a gene. The CDR3 is 13 amino acids. Per germline, CDR1 MRHNA and CDR2 SNTAGT. The DNA for the CDR3 is TGTGCCAGCAGTGAGACAGGGACAGATACGCAGTATTTT. Its translation: CASSETGTDTQYF.

The J gene is TRBJ2-7, the V gene TRBV6-2 or TRBV6-3; D call uncertain. The CDR3 runs 16 residues. Germline V gene lookup returns CDR1 MNHEY and CDR2 SVGEGT. V was shortened by 5 bases and J by 5 bases, with 22 bases between the two germline ends. The CDR3 loop reads CASSPYYGSFVHEQYF. The CDR3 coding sequence is TGTGCCAGCAGTCCATACTACGGGTCTTTCGTCCACGAGCAGTACTTC.

There are many counts of this clonotype. Its ends do not fully match the called genes, so a read error is possible. The chain combines TRBV6-1 with TRBJ2-7; D might be TRBD2 (5 bases). Germline CDR1 reads MNHNS; CDR2 reads SASEGT. The CDR3 spans 14 residues. The CDR3 here is CASSEALRTARVKF. The CDR3 DNA reads TGTGCCAGCAGTGAAGCGCTTCGGACTGCGCGGGTGAAATTC.

This clonotype was observed at least ten times. The CDR3 coding sequence is TGTGCCAGGCGATCCACCGGCTCCTACGAGCAGTACTTC. Its translation: CARRSTGSYEQYF. This chain links TRBV2 with TRBJ2-7; D not resolved. Germline CDR1 reads SNHLY; CDR2 reads FYNNEI. The CDR3 is 13 amino acids. Between the trimmed V and J ends, which lost 9 bases and 0 bases, there was a span of 12 bases.

This clonotype was observed a few times. It may be a read error: a sequence one base away is much more abundant. CDR3 sequence reads: CANSLGPFSNQPQHF. The CDR3 nucleotides are TGTGCCAACAGTCTGGGACCCTTTTCCAATCAGCCCCAGCATTTT. The rearrangement joins TRBV28 to TRBJ1-5; D perhaps matches TRBD1 (5 bases). CDR1 is MDHEN and CDR2 is SYDVKM in the germline V gene. The CDR3 is made up of 15 amino acids.

At least ten counts were recorded for this clonotype. The CDR3 sequence: CASSLDGGAGLGNQPQHF. CDR3 coding DNA: TGTGCCAGCAGCTTAGATGGGGGTGCAGGGCTAGGCAATCAGCCCCAGCATTTT. The chain has TRBV11-1 and TRBJ1-5; tentatively, D is TRBD1 (5 bases). Germline V gene lookup returns CDR1 SGHAT and CDR2 FQDESV (reference sequence). Trimming pared 1 base from V and 2 bases from J, leaving 18 bases between. CDR3 length: 18 amino acids.

Ten or more counts support this clonotype. The CDR3 DNA follows: TGTGCCAGCAGTATTCACAGGGTGGGCACCTTC. It encodes CASSIHRVGTF. This chain links TRBV11-3 with TRBJ1-2, with D possibly TRBD1 on 6 matching bases. The CDR3 is 11 residues long. In germline, CDR1 is SGHNT, CDR2 YENEEA. With 6 bases removed from V and 13 bases from J, the gap between germline ends came to 15 bases.

The chain's CDR3 is CASSLNYPYQETQYF. For the CDR3, the DNA is TGCGCCAGCAGCTTGAATTATCCTTATCAAGAGACCCAGTACTTC. The rearrangement uses TRBV5-1 and TRBJ2-5, with no clear D. Germline CDR1 is SGHRS and CDR2 is YFSETQ. The V end lost 1 base, the J end lost 2 bases, and 12 bases lay between the germline ends. This CDR3 region has 15 residues.

This clonotype has a count of ten or more. The chain uses TRBV20-1 and TRBJ2-7; 7 bases align to TRBD2. CDR1 and CDR2 from the germline V gene are DFQATT and SNEGSKA (reference sequence). The CDR3 contains 18 residues. With 1 base clipped from V and 1 base from J, the junction kept 16 bases outside the gene matches. The CDR3 is CSARVPLGGGGSSYEQYF. The CDR3 DNA is TGCAGTGCTAGAGTCCCCCTGGGTGGCGGGGGATCTTCCTACGAGCAGTACTTC.

This clonotype was observed at least ten times. The genes are TRBV2 and TRBJ1-5, with 8 bases matching TRBD1. Germline V lookup: CDR1 SNHLY, CDR2 FYNNEI. With V trimmed by 5 bases and J by 4 bases, 7 bases remained unmatched. The CDR3 runs 15 residues. The CDR3 DNA sequence: TGTGCCAGCAGTAAAACAGGGGGGGAGAATCAGCCCCAGCATTTT. Its protein is CASSKTGGENQPQHF.

This clonotype was seen ten or more times. The rearrangement joins TRBV6-2 or TRBV6-3 to TRBJ1-3; D gene unclear. Germline CDR1 and CDR2: MNHEY and SVGEGT. The V and J ends lost 5 bases and 0 bases respectively, with 14 bases between them. The CDR3 has 16 amino acids. The CDR3 loop reads CASSRNGRNSGNTIYF. The CDR3 nucleotides are TGTGCCAGCAGTCGGAACGGACGGAACTCTGGAAACACCATATATTTT.

This clonotype came up many times. The chain employs TRBV19 and TRBJ2-5; 9 bases are shared with TRBD1. V shed 3 bases and J 4 bases; nucleotides not matched to a gene: 6. Germline CDR1 reads LNHDA; CDR2 reads SQIVND (reference sequence). The CDR3 is made up of 15 amino acids. The CDR3 nucleotides are TGTGCCAGTAGTATTATGGGGGGACAGGGAGAGACCCAGTACTTC. Its protein is CASSIMGGQGETQYF. Using reference TRBV19 and TRBJ2-5 for the parts outside the CDR3, the full variable domain is DGGITQSPKYLFRKEGQNVTLSCEQNLNHDAMYWYRQDPGQGLRLIYYSQIVNDFQKGDIAEGYSVSREKKESFPLTVTSAQKNPTAFYLCASSIMGGQGETQYFGPGTRLLVL.

This clonotype was counted ten times or more. The chain employs TRBV28 and TRBJ2-7; 7 bases match TRBD2. The CDR3 extends over 15 amino acids. The V gene's germline CDR1 is MDHEN and CDR2 SYDVKM. With 2 bases clipped from V and 5 bases from J, the junction kept 9 bases outside the gene matches. The CDR3 reads CASSLGGTGGNEQYF. The CDR3 coding sequence is TGTGCCAGCAGTTTAGGGGGAACGGGGGGTAACGAGCAGTACTTC.

This clonotype was found many times. The CDR3 sequence: CASSPLTATSTDTQYF. DNA of the CDR3: TGCGCCAGCAGCCCCCTGACAGCTACTAGCACAGATACGCAGTATTTT. The chain joins TRBV5-1 to TRBJ2-3, with D tentatively TRBD1 (5 bases). This CDR3 contains 16 residues. The ends were cut back, 4 bases at V and 0 bases at J, with 15 bases in the middle. Germline V gene sequence: CDR1 SGHRS, CDR2 YFSETQ.

This clonotype was found many times. This chain connects TRBV6-5 to TRBJ1-2; possibly TRBD1 for D (6 bases). Germline V gives CDR1 MNHEY, CDR2 SVGAGI. The CDR3 runs to 12 residues. Trimming took 7 bases from V and 4 from J, leaving 10 bases between them. The CDR3 nucleotides are TGTGCCAGCAAGAAGGGGGGCTATGGCTACACCTTC. Amino acid sequence: CASKKGGYGYTF.

This clonotype was detected ten times or more. V usage is TRBV28 and J usage is TRBJ2-5, with D hard to call. The ends were cut back, 6 bases at V and 5 bases at J, with 16 bases in the middle. This CDR3 region has 14 residues. The germline CDR1 and CDR2 sequences are MDHEN and SYDVKM. The CDR3 sequence is CASSYKDLGETQYF. CDR3 sequence (DNA): TGTGCCAGCAGCTATAAGGACCTCGGGGAGACCCAGTACTTC.

V usage is TRBV30 and J usage is TRBJ2-3, with 14 bases matching TRBD2. Germline loops: CDR1 GTSNPN, CDR2 SVGIG (reference sequence). V dropped 5 bases and J dropped 2; count of bases not matched to a gene: 6. There are 16 residues in the CDR3. The CDR3 here is CAWSGLAGGVTDTQYF. The CDR3 coding sequence is TGTGCCTGGTCTGGACTAGCGGGGGGAGTCACAGATACGCAGTATTTT.

This clonotype was detected many times. Germline and junction disagree at one end, which may indicate a read error. This sequence joins TRBV7-3 and TRBJ1-1, with D tentatively TRBD1 (5 bases). CDR1 and CDR2 from the germline V gene are SGHTA and FQGTGA. CDR3 length: 12 residues. In nucleotides, the CDR3 is TGTGCCAGCAGTTTTAAATTAGGGGCATTAATTTTT. This gives the protein CASSFKLGALIF.

This clonotype has a count of ten or more. The J gene is TRBJ2-2, the V gene TRBV20-1, with TRBD1 matching 8 bases. The V segment lost 0 bases and the J segment 4 bases; nucleotides outside the gene matches: 16. Germline lookup yields CDR1 DFQATT and CDR2 SNEGSKA (reference sequence). The CDR3 extends over 19 amino acids. The CDR3 sequence is CSAREKTNRGYPLTGELFF. The CDR3 DNA is TGCAGTGCTAGAGAGAAGACAAACAGGGGGTATCCCCTCACCGGGGAGCTGTTTTTT.